This T cell receptor beta chain was obtained from a study of blood T cell repertoires in COVID-19. The overall study: Samples representing acute and convalescent COVID-19 were sourced from the United States, Italy and Spain. From T cells, B-cell-depleted T cells, or PBMCs came the material, which was cDNA or gDNA.

Original processing notes: Amplification of reference gene primers provided the estimated nucleated cell counts. Data came from immunoSEQ multiplex PCR; TCRdb stores just in-frame clones and leaves some out. The V and J calls and clone size come from that table; D and trimming were worked out from the DNA. The sample includes 150,000 or so clones, 84% of them seen just once. This clone was observed a few times. The germline gives CDR1 SGDLS, CDR2 YYNGEE. The V end lost 0 bases, the J end lost 4 bases, and 13 bases lay between the germline ends. CDR3 length: 15 amino acids. This sequence was found in a human donor in a cohort sampled during active COVID-19. The chain employs TRBV9 and TRBJ1-2, with D unclear. Specimen: peripheral blood. Here the CDR3 reads CASSVGPGKSYGYTF. DNA for the CDR3: TGTGCCAGCAGCGTAGGGCCGGGTAAAAGCTATGGCTACACCTTC.